This TCR beta chain was captured in a study of blood T cell repertoires in COVID-19 (dated by TCRdb to between 2020 and 2021). Concerning the study at large: The collaborator samples originated in the United States, Italy and Spain and spanned the acute and convalescent phases of COVID-19. A freely available public database, intended as a resource for researchers studying the immune response to SARS-CoV-2, is where the repertoires were released. The dataset comprised deeply sampled blood TCRbeta repertoires from subjects exposed to, actively infected with, or recovered from COVID-19. Where available, HLA class I and class II types were taken from metadata supplied by the sample provider and were not determined by assay-based typing. The samples were drawn from two sources: the first 160 participants of the ongoing ImmuneRACE study, and about 1,300 subjects contributed by 6 global collaborators. The prospective study material was composed of cDNA or gDNA derived from T cells, B-cell-depleted T cells, or PBMCs. The sample metadata nearly always contained a de-identified subject ID, COVID-19 status, age in years and sex.

The germline V gene supplies CDR1 SGDLS and CDR2 YYNGEE. V and J lose 2 bases and 1 base, and a span of 6 bases separates them. Spanning cysteine to phenylalanine, the CDR3 consists of 13 amino acids. Only the CDR3 portion is preserved as DNA: 39 bases, with reading frame beginning at the first base. Each collaborating institution followed its own protocols to collect whole blood in K2EDTA tubes. For TCRbeta analysis, collaborators shipped samples as frozen whole blood, isolated PBMCs, or DNA extracted from either of those sample types. As regards this clone: Its antigen specificity is not known. Base qualities are not recorded, but no much larger clone differs from it by a single base. Within the sample, other DNA sequences also encode this same CDR3.

What the study reported, not specific to this receptor: How much clinical and demographic metadata was included differed by source and by participant, and the metadata was provided uncurated.

The immunoSEQ Assay, a bias-controlled multiplex PCR, was used to amplify TCRbeta CDR3 regions from genomic DNA. The original methods were these. Within the assay, amplification of reference gene primers was used to estimate how many nucleated cells each sample contained. To quantify the absolute abundance of each unique TCRbeta CDR3 rearrangement, sequence reads were collapsed and filtered. For each sample, productive Simpson clonality was calculated as the square root of Simpson's diversity index across productive rearrangements. Here the immuneACCESS table is served through TCRdb, limited to in-frame sequences with V and J called. Missing clones are a known gap in these copies; in checked studies unresolved V genes cover under half, and the rest lacks a known reason. V, J and clone size reflect that table, while D and trimming were determined from the DNA. The sample table shows fewer than 300,000 clones, and about 85% are seen once. Approximately 12% of the sample lies in the top ten.

Specimen: peripheral blood. The V and J segments used are TRBV9 and TRBJ1-1; the D gene is not confidently resolved. The clonotype comes from a human donor in a cohort sampled during active COVID-19. The DNA is TGTGCCAGCAGCGTGAGTCCGAACACTGAAGCTTTCTTT. This yields the protein CASSVSPNTEAFF.